The source of this TCR beta chain is a study of OX40 agonist ivuxolimab in advanced cancers. Study-level background: Hepatocellular carcinoma, melanoma, renal cell or head and neck cancer affected the dose-escalation patients. General study points: No antigen was identified for the clonally expanded peripheral T cells. Researchers report that CD8+ T cells had, on average, more expanded clones than CD4+.

On this clone itself: The target antigen is unknown.

Data came from immunoSEQ multiplex PCR; TCRdb stores just in-frame clones and leaves some out. The data show tens of thousands of clones, around 87% seen once. Trimming took 4 bases from V and 3 from J; bases not matched to a gene: 11. The CDR3 is 16 amino acids. Looked up from germline, CDR1 is SGHRS and CDR2 is YFSETQ. The sequences come from CD4+ or CD8+ T cells sorted from blood, collected in a trial of the OX40 agonist ivuxolimab. The sequence came from an adult with an advanced solid tumor such as melanoma, head and neck, liver or kidney cancer. The V call is TRBV5-1, the J call TRBJ2-5; 8 bases are a match to TRBD1. This chain's CDR3 is CASSPRGQGIKETQYF. The DNA for the CDR3 is TGCGCCAGCAGCCCCCGCGGACAGGGTATAAAAGAGACCCAGTACTTC.